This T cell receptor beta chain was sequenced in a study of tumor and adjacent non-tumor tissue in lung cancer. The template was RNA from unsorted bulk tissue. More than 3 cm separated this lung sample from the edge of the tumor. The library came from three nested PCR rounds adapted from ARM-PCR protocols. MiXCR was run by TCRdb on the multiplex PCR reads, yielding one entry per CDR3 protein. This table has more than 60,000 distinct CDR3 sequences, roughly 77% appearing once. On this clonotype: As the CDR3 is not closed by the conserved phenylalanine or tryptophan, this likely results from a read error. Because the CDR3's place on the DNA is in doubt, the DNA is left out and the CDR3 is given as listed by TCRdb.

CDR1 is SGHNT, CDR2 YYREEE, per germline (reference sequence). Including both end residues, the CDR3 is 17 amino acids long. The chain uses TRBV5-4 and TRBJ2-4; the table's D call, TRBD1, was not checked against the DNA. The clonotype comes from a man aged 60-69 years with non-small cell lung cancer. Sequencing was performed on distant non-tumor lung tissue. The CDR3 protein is CASSLGRDRDYKNIQYL.